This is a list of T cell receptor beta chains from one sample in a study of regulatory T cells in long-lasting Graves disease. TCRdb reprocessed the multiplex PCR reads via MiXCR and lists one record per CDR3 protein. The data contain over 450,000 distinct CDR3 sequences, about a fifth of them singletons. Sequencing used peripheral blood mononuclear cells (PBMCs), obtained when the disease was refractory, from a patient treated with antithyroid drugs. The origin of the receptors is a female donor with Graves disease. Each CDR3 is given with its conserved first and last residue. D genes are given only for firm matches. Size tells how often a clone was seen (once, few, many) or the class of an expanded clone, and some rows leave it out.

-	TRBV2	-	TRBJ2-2	TGTGCCAGCTGGGGGTCGAACACCGGGGAGCTGTTTTTT	CASWGSNTGELFF
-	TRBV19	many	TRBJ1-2	TGTGCCAGTAGCGCGACAGGATCTAACTATGGCTACACCTTC	CASSATGSNYGYTF
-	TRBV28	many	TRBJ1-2	TGTGCCAGCAGTGAACGCCAAGTACGGCCCTATGGCTACACCTTC	CASSERQVRPYGYTF
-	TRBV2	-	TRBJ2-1	TGTGCCAGCATGGGAGACGAGCAGTTCTTC	CASMGDEQFF
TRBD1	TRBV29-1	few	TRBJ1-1	TGCAGCGTTGATACAGGGGGCGACGCTTTCTTT	CSVDTGGDAFF
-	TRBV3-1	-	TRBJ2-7	TGTGCCAGCAGCCAAGAGTTTGGGGGACCCGAGCAGTACTTC	CASSQEFGGPEQYF
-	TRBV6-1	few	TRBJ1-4	TGTGCCAGCAGTGAATCGAGGGATCCTACTGAAAAACTGTTTTTT	CASSESRDPTEKLFF
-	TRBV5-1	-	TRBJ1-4	TGCGCCAGCAGGTCCGGGGGGCGAACTAATGAAAAACTGTTTTTT	CASRSGGRTNEKLFF
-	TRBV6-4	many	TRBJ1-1	TGTGCCAGCAGCGCTATGGGACTTGGTGAAGCTTTCTTT	CASSAMGLGEAFF
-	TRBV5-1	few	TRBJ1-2	TGCGCCAGCAGCCCATCGGTGCACAGCATTGGCGGCTACACCTTC	CASSPSVHSIGGYTF
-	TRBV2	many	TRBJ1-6	TGTGCCAGCAGTGAAGAGACAGTTTATAATTCACCCCTCCACTTT	CASSEETVYNSPLHF
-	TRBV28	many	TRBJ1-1	TGTGCCAGCAGTTTATGGCGCAGGAACACTGAAGCTTTCTTT	CASSLWRRNTEAFF
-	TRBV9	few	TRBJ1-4	TGTGCCAGCAGCGTAGGGAGCGGGCCAACTAATGAAAAACTGTTTTTT	CASSVGSGPTNEKLFF
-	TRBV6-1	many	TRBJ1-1	TGTGCCAGCAGGGACTGGACAGATAACACTGAAGCTTTCTTT	CASRDWTDNTEAFF
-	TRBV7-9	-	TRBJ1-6	TGTGCCAGCAGCTCTACAGGGTACGCCTATAATTCACCCCTCCACTTT	CASSSTGYAYNSPLHF
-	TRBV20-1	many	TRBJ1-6	TGCAGTGCTAGGGAGGGGGGTACCTATAATTCACCCCTCCACTTT	CSAREGGTYNSPLHF
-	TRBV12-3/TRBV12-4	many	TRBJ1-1	TGTGCCAGCAGTTTAACAGCTGGGAAAGCTTTCTTT	CASSLTAGKAFF
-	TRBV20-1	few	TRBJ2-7	TGCAGTGCTAGTGGGTCACTTCACAGGGGGGGAACCTACGAGCAGTACTTC	CSASGSLHRGGTYEQYF
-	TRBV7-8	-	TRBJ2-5	TGTGCCAGCAGCTTAAGGTCTAGTCAGCCTCCACAAGAGACCCAGTACTTC	CASSLRSSQPPQETQYF
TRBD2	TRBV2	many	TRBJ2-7	TGTGCCAGCAGCGGACTAGCGGGAGGAAAAGTACACGAGCAGTACTTC	CASSGLAGGKVHEQYF
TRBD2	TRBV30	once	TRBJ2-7	TGTGCCTGGAGTGAGTGGTGGACTAGCTCCTACGAGCAGTACTTC	CAWSEWWTSSYEQYF
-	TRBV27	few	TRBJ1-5	TGTGCCAGCAGTGGGCATCCCAATCAGCCCCAGCATTTT	CASSGHPNQPQHF
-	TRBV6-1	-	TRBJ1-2	TGTGCCAGCAGTGAAAGGAGGCAGACCTATGGCTACACCTTC	CASSERRQTYGYTF
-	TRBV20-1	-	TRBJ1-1	TGCAGTGCTAGAGATCCCCAGGGGAGAGCTTTCTTT	CSARDPQGRAFF
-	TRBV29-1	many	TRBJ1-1	TGCAGCGCCGATGGGGCTGAGGGTACTGAAGCTTTCTTT	CSADGAEGTEAFF
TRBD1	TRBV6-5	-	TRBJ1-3	TGTGCCAGCAGTTACTTTTTCCAGGGGGCTGGAAACACCATATATTTT	CASSYFFQGAGNTIYF
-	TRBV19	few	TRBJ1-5	TGTGCCAGTAGGGGGGGGACGGGGGCCAATCAGCCCCAGCATTTT	CASRGGTGANQPQHF
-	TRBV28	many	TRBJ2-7	TGTGCCAGCAGTTTTGGGCGGGCTTACCCCTCCTACGAGCAGTACTTC	CASSFGRAYPSYEQYF
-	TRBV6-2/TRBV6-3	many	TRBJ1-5	TGTGCCAGCAGTTACCAGGGCCTCGTCGGACCCCAGCATTTT	CASSYQGLVGPQHF
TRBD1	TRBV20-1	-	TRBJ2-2	TGCAGTGCTAGCCTTCCGGGACAGCCAAACACCGGGGAGCTGTTTTTT	CSASLPGQPNTGELFF
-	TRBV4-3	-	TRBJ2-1	TGCGCCAGCAGCCAAAGAGGGGACAATGAGCAGTTCTTC	CASSQRGDNEQFF
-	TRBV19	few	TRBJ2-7	TGTGCCAGTAGTATTCGGGGCAGCTCCTACGAGCAGTACTTC	CASSIRGSSYEQYF
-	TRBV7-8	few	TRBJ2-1	TGTGCCAGCAGCCCCAGGGGCCAAAATGAGCAGTTCTTC	CASSPRGQNEQFF
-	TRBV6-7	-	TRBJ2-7	TGTGCCAGCAGTTACTCGAGCGAGGGTGGACGCTCCTACGAGCAGTACTTC	CASSYSSEGGRSYEQYF
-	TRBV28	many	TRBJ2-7	TGTGCCAGCAGCTGGGTGGACAGAGCCTACGAGCAGTACTTC	CASSWVDRAYEQYF
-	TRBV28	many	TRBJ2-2	TGTGCCAGCAGCTCCAACACCGGGGAGCTGTTTTTT	CASSSNTGELFF
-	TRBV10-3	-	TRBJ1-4	TGTGCCATCAGTATTAACCCCGTAGGGTCAACTAATGAAAAACTGTTTTTT	CAISINPVGSTNEKLFF
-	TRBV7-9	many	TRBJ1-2	TGTGCCAGCAGCCCCCCCGGGGTCTATGGCTACACCTTC	CASSPPGVYGYTF
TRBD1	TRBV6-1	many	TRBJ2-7	TGTGCCAGCAGTGAAGGAGACAGGGGCGAGCAGTACTTC	CASSEGDRGEQYF
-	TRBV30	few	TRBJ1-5	TGTGCCTGGAGTCTACTTTTGGGCAATCAGCCCCAGCATTTT	CAWSLLLGNQPQHF
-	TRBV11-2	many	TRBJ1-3	TGTGCCAGCAGCAAAGGTGGAGCCTACTCTGGAAACACCATATATTTT	CASSKGGAYSGNTIYF
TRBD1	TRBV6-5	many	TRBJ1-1	TGTGCCAGCAGTTACTCAAGACAGGGTCGGAACACTGAAGCTTTCTTT	CASSYSRQGRNTEAFF
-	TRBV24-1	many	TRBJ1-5	TGTGCCACCAGTCGGTGGGACAATCAGCCCCAGCATTTT	CATSRWDNQPQHF
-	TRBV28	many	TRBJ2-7	TGTGCCAGCAGTTCGGGCGGTCTCGACGAGCAGTACTTC	CASSSGGLDEQYF
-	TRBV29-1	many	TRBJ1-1	TGCAGCGTTGACAGGGAGGGCACTGAAGCTTTCTTT	CSVDREGTEAFF
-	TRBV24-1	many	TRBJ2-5	TGTGCCACCAGTAACCGGTTGGCGGAAGAGACCCAGTACTTC	CATSNRLAEETQYF
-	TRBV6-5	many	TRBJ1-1	TGTGCCAGCAGTTACTCTGGGCTTGACACTGAAGCTTTCTTT	CASSYSGLDTEAFF
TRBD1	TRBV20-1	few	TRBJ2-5	TGCAGTGCTGAGGACAGGGGACTTACCGGGGGGAGGGCCGGGTCAAGACCTGAAGAGACCCAGTACTTC	CSAEDRGLTGGRAGSRPEETQYF
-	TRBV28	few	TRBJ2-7	TGTGCCGGCAGTCGAATATCCTACGAGCAGTACTTC	CAGSRISYEQYF
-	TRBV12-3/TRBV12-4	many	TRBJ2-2	TGTGCCAGCACGCTTTGGGACTGGGTGCCTCGATTAACCGGGGAGCTGTTTTTT	CASTLWDWVPRLTGELFF
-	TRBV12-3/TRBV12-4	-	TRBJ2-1	TGTGCCAGCAGTACACCTCAAAACAGGGCTAACAATGAGCAGTTCTTC	CASSTPQNRANNEQFF
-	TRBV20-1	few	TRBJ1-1	TGCAGTGCTAGAGATATTAGGTTAATGAACACTGAAGCTTTCTTT	CSARDIRLMNTEAFF
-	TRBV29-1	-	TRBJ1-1	TGCAGCGTTGAAGATCTCGTGAGGGGGAACACTGAAGCTTTCTTT	CSVEDLVRGNTEAFF
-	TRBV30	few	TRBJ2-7	TGTGCCTGGAGTGTACATAGCCTTTACGAGCAGTACTTC	CAWSVHSLYEQYF
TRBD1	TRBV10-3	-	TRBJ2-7	TGTGCCATCAGCGGACAGGGCTACGAGCAGTACTTC	CAISGQGYEQYF
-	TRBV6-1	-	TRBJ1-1	TGTGCCAGCAGCTTAGAGAACTCGGGGAACACTGAAGCTTTCTTT	CASSLENSGNTEAFF